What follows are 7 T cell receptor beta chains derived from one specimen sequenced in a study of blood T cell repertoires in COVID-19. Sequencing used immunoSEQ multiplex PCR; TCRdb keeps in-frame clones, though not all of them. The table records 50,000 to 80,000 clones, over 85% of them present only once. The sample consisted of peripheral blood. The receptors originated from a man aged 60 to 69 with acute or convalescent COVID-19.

CDR3 sequence reads: CATSRGAGNTEAFF. DNA of the CDR3: TGTGCCACCAGCAGAGGAGCGGGGAACACTGAAGCTTTCTTT. The rearrangement joins TRBV15 to TRBJ1-1; D call uncertain. The V gene lost 1 base and the J gene lost 1 base, with 7 bases spanning the gap. The CDR3 runs to 14 residues. Germline-derived CDR1 and CDR2 are LNHNV and YYDKDF (reference sequence).

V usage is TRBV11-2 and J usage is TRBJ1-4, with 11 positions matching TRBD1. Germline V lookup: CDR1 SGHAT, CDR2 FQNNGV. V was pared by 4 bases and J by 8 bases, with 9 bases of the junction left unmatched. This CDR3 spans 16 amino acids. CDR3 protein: CASSSWTGGNSEKLFF. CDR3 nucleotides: TGTGCCAGCAGCTCATGGACAGGGGGCAACTCCGAAAAACTGTTTTTT.

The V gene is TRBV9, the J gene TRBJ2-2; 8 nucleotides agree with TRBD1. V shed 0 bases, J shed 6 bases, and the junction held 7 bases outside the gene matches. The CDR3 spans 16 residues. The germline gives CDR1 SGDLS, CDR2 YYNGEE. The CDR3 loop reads CASSVGGTGGPGELFF. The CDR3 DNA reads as TGTGCCAGCAGCGTAGGGGGGACAGGAGGCCCCGGGGAGCTGTTTTTT.

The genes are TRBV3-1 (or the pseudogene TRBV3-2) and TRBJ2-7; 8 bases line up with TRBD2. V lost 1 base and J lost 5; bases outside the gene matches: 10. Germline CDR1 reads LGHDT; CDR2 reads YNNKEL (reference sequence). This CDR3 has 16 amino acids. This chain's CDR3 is CASSQGVGTSPNEQYF. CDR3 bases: TGTGCCAGCAGCCAAGGAGTGGGGACTAGTCCCAACGAGCAGTACTTC.

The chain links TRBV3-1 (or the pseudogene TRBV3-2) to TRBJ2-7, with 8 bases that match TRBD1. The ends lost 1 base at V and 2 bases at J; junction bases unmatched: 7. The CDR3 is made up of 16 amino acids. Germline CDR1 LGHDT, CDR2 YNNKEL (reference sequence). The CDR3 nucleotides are TGTGCCAGCAGCCAAGGCCTCGGGACAGGCCCCTACGAGCAGTACTTC. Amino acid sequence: CASSQGLGTGPYEQYF.

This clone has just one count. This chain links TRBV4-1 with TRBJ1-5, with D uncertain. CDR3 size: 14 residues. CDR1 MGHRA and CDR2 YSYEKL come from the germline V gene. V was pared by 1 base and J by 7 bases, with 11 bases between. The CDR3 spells CASSQGRVSQPQHF. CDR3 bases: TGCGCCAGCAGCCAAGGGAGGGTAAGCCAGCCCCAGCATTTT.

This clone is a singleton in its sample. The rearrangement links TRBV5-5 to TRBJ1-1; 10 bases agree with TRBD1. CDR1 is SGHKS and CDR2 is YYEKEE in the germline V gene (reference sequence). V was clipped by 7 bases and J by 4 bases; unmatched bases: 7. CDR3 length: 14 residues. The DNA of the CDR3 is TGTGCCAGCGGGATGGGACAGGGGTTCACTGAAGCTTTCTTT. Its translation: CASGMGQGFTEAFF. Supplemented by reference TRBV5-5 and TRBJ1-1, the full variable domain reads DAGVTQSPTHLIKTRGQQVTLRCSPISGHKSVSWYQQVLGQGPQFIFQYYEKEERGRGNFPDRFSARQFPNYSSELNVNALLLGDSALYLCASGMGQGFTEAFFGQGTRLTVV.